The clone carrying this T cell receptor beta chain came up a few times. The antigen is undetermined. This sample stems from a study of T cell repertoires in cytomegalovirus infection. Study background: Public TCR beta signatures provided an indication of both CMV infection and a matching HLA type. Study conclusions and caveats: The ex vivo response showed dominance by HLA-C-restricted CMV-specific TCR beta clonotypes. Identification of carriers of CMV plus the relevant HLA was achieved through cumulative public TCR beta family frequency.

V lost 7 bases, J lost 5 bases, and 8 bases stayed unmatched. This CDR3 contains 13 residues. The germline gives CDR1 SQVTM, CDR2 ANQGSEA. TCRdb ran MiXCR on the reads and lists one entry per CDR3 protein. Here the sample spans around 530,000 distinct CDR3 sequences, about a quarter being singletons. This chain uses TRBV29-1 with TRBJ2-7; TRBD1 aligns across 10 bases. The source material was PBMCs. This clonotype was obtained from a human donor in good health (CMV status not recorded). Some clones in this sample may be carry-over from other donors' samples. CDR3 DNA: TGCAGCGCCTCCCGGGACAGGGGCAACGAGCAGTACTTC. Protein: CSASRDRGNEQYF.